This T cell receptor (beta chain) was captured in a study of shared clonotypes between healthy human individuals. Healthy HIV-negative adults without recent acute infections or vaccinations served as donors. All of the donors resided in Nashville, Tennessee, and each was a Caucasian adult. Some clones are missing from TCRdb's copy, which holds only in-frame ones; the method was immunoSEQ multiplex PCR. The profile shows over 1.4 million clones, roughly 95% of them singletons. The CDR3 is made up of 14 amino acids. Looked up from germline, CDR1 is SEHNR and CDR2 is FQNEAQ (reference sequence). The germline V and J ends were trimmed by 5 bases and 3 bases, with 11 bases remaining between them.

The receptor comes from a young man in good health. The genes are TRBV7-9 and TRBJ2-1; TRBD1 might be the D (5 bases). The sequenced material came from naive CD4+ T cells sorted from blood. Indicated subset: CD45RA+ positively selected. The CDR3 nucleotides read TGTGCCAGCAGCCAAAGACAGAACTACAATGAGCAGTTCTTC. Protein product: CASSQRQNYNEQFF.